This T cell receptor (beta chain) was retrieved from a study of early T cells in non-severe SARS-CoV-2 infection. Study background: Bulk RNA isolated from unsorted whole blood underwent sequencing; chains were not paired.

With V trimmed by 10 bases and J by 0 bases, 5 bases remained unmatched. CDR1 is MNHEY and CDR2 is SMNVEV in the germline V gene (reference sequence). The CDR3 consists of 14 residues. Attachment of unique molecular identifiers to individual cDNA molecules was performed. MiXCR, run by TCRdb on the 5' RACE reads, gives a single entry per CDR3 protein. This sample has roughly 51,000 distinct CDR3 sequences; around 10% occur once, and the top ten carry around 9.6%. The receptor was isolated from an adult who was a healthcare worker with PCR-confirmed SARS-CoV-2 infection or an uninfected control (not recorded which). The chain uses TRBV27 and TRBJ2-1; 8 bases are shared with TRBD1. The specimen was whole blood. The CDR3 DNA reads as TGTGCCACCCGGACAGGGAGCTCCTACAATGAGCAGTTCTTC. The encoded protein is CATRTGSSYNEQFF.